Listed below are T cell receptor beta chains from one sample, sequenced in a study of cytomegalovirus exposure and HLA in healthy donors. The data were produced by immunoSEQ multiplex PCR, yet TCRdb's version contains in-frame clones alone and is incomplete. The sample carries 150,000 to 250,000 clones, roughly 79% recorded once. Input material: PBMCs. These TCRs come from a man between 25 and 39 years old in good health and CMV-seronegative. The CDR3 runs from the conserved cysteine through the conserved F or W. D genes are given only for firm matches. Rows give clone size only sometimes, using once, few, many, or a class for an expanded clone.

V: TRBV6-6
J: TRBJ2-7
D: TRBD1
size: .
CDR3: CASSGTGRYEQYF
DNA: TGTGCCAGCAGCGGGACAGGGAGATACGAGCAGTACTTC

V: TRBV6-1
J: TRBJ1-4
D: .
size: .
CDR3: CASSGRPGDSLEKLFF
DNA: TGTGCCAGCAGTGGCCGACCGGGGGACTCCCTCGAAAAACTGTTTTTT

V: TRBV19
J: TRBJ2-5
D: .
size: few
CDR3: CASSIVVQETQYF
DNA: TGTGCCAGTAGTATTGTCGTACAAGAGACCCAGTACTTC

V: TRBV5-4
J: TRBJ2-1
D: .
size: .
CDR3: CASSLIWGADNEQFF
DNA: TGTGCCAGCAGCTTGATCTGGGGCGCGGACAATGAGCAGTTCTTC

V: TRBV7-4
J: TRBJ1-3
D: TRBD1
size: once
CDR3: CASSLAGVRDRELYAGNTIYF
DNA: TGTGCCAGCAGCTTAGCCGGGGTCCGGGACAGGGAACTCTATGCTGGAAACACCATATATTTT

V: TRBV30
J: TRBJ2-1
D: TRBD2
size: .
CDR3: CAWSRAKGGSLAYNEQFF
DNA: TGTGCCTGGAGCAGAGCGAAGGGCGGGAGTTTGGCCTACAATGAGCAGTTCTTC

V: TRBV5-5
J: TRBJ1-5
D: TRBD1
size: .
CDR3: CASSPGQGGNQPQHF
DNA: TGTGCCAGCAGCCCGGGACAGGGGGGTAATCAGCCCCAGCATTTT

V: TRBV2
J: TRBJ1-5
D: TRBD1
size: few
CDR3: CASGETGVGNQPQHF
DNA: TGTGCCAGCGGCGAGACAGGGGTTGGCAATCAGCCCCAGCATTTT

V: TRBV9
J: TRBJ1-5
D: .
size: .
CDR3: CASSVGLVDQPQHF
DNA: TGTGCCAGCAGCGTAGGACTCGTAGACCAGCCCCAGCATTTT

V: TRBV19
J: TRBJ1-1
D: TRBD1
size: .
CDR3: CASSRGTANTEAFF
DNA: TGTGCCAGTAGTAGAGGGACAGCGAACACTGAAGCTTTCTTT

V: TRBV6-1
J: TRBJ1-3
D: TRBD1
size: few
CDR3: CASSGRGRTGNTIYF
DNA: TGTGCCAGCAGTGGCAGGGGGCGCACTGGAAACACCATATATTTT

V: TRBV11-2
J: TRBJ2-3
D: TRBD2
size: once
CDR3: CASSSTSGTDTQYF
DNA: TGTGCCAGCAGCTCCACTAGCGGAACAGATACGCAGTATTTT

V: TRBV11-3
J: TRBJ2-1
D: TRBD2
size: .
CDR3: CASSLSLAGAYNEQFF
DNA: TGTGCCAGCAGCTTATCGTTGGCGGGAGCGTACAATGAGCAGTTCTTC

V: TRBV14
J: TRBJ1-3
D: TRBD1
size: .
CDR3: CASSHPAGTGGGNTIYF
DNA: TGTGCCAGCAGCCACCCTGCCGGCACAGGGGGCGGAAACACCATATATTTT

V: TRBV5-4
J: TRBJ2-5
D: TRBD2
size: .
CDR3: CASSPPGGQETQYF
DNA: TGTGCCAGCAGCCCGCCCGGGGGGCAAGAGACCCAGTACTTC

V: TRBV7-9
J: TRBJ2-3
D: TRBD2
size: once
CDR3: CASSLELAGVDTQYF
DNA: TGTGCCAGCAGCTTAGAACTAGCGGGAGTAGATACGCAGTATTTT

V: TRBV10-1
J: TRBJ1-1
D: .
size: .
CDR3: CASSVGVNTEAFF
DNA: TGCGCCAGCAGTGTCGGAGTGAACACTGAAGCTTTCTTT

V: TRBV6-6
J: TRBJ1-2
D: .
size: .
CDR3: CASSYSRGPIDGYTF
DNA: TGTGCCAGCAGTTACTCCAGGGGTCCAATCGATGGCTACACCTTC

V: TRBV7-9
J: TRBJ1-4
D: TRBD1
size: few
CDR3: CASSSPGQPNEKLFF
DNA: TGTGCCAGCAGTTCCCCGGGACAGCCTAATGAAAAACTGTTTTTT

V: TRBV2
J: TRBJ1-6
D: .
size: .
CDR3: CASSRGRAVGSYNSPLHF
DNA: TGTGCCAGCAGTCGAGGCAGGGCCGTCGGCTCCTATAATTCACCCCTCCACTTT

V: TRBV11-2
J: TRBJ2-3
D: .
size: .
CDR3: CASSINPGQGTDTQYF
DNA: TGTGCCAGCAGCATCAATCCGGGACAAGGCACAGATACGCAGTATTTT

V: TRBV7-3
J: TRBJ1-5
D: .
size: .
CDR3: CASSLTGDQPQHF
DNA: TGTGCCAGCAGCTTAACAGGGGATCAGCCCCAGCATTTT

V: TRBV14
J: TRBJ1-2
D: .
size: .
CDR3: CASSQDSYYGYTF
DNA: TGTGCCAGCAGCCAAGATTCCTACTATGGCTACACCTTC

V: TRBV5-1
J: TRBJ2-2
D: .
size: few
CDR3: CASSASTGELFF
DNA: TGCGCCAGCAGTGCGAGCACCGGGGAGCTGTTTTTT

V: TRBV6-5
J: TRBJ1-2
D: TRBD1
size: .
CDR3: CASSYRRTGDYGYTF
DNA: TGTGCCAGCAGTTACCGCCGGACAGGAGACTATGGCTACACCTTC

V: TRBV10-1
J: TRBJ2-7
D: TRBD2
size: once
CDR3: CASSAHGRAAQYF
DNA: TGCGCCAGCAGTGCTCACGGGAGGGCGGCGCAGTACTTC

V: TRBV10-1
J: TRBJ1-4
D: .
size: .
CDR3: CASSDARGKLFF
DNA: TGCGCCAGCAGTGATGCAAGGGGTAAACTGTTTTTT

V: TRBV9
J: TRBJ2-1
D: .
size: .
CDR3: CASSPRGRYSYNEQFF
DNA: TGTGCCAGCAGCCCCAGGGGTAGATACTCCTACAATGAGCAGTTCTTC

V: TRBV4-1
J: TRBJ1-1
D: TRBD1
size: .
CDR3: CASSDQSGGPTEAFF
DNA: TGCGCCAGCAGCGACCAGTCAGGGGGCCCCACTGAAGCTTTCTTT